The 12 T cell receptor beta chains in this list originate from one sample, sequenced in a study of T cell changes during pregnancy in multiple sclerosis. Sequencing used immunoSEQ multiplex PCR; TCRdb keeps in-frame clones, though not all of them. The data show 25,000 to 35,000 clones, about 89% seen once. The input for sequencing was CD8+ T cells from peripheral blood mononuclear cells, taken before pregnancy. The source of these receptors is a female donor with multiple sclerosis, enrolled in a pregnancy study.

This clone showed up just once. The CDR3 DNA is TGTGCCAGCAGCCTGGACGGGGGCTCTGGAAACACCATATATTTT. Amino acid sequence: CASSLDGGSGNTIYF. This chain uses TRBV7-2 with TRBJ1-3, with D maybe TRBD1 (5 bases). CDR3 size: 15 residues. Trimming cost V 5 bases and J 0 bases, with 11 bases left between them. The germline V gene has CDR1 SGHTA and CDR2 FQGNSA.

The V gene is TRBV11-3, the J gene TRBJ2-1; no clear D gene. The CDR3 runs 14 residues. Germline V lookup: CDR1 SGHNT, CDR2 YENEEA. V was cut by 5 bases and J by 5 bases, with 13 bases left in between. Here the CDR3 DNA reads TGTGCCAGCAGCCCCTGGTCGGGTGACAATGAGCAGTTCTTC. Translated, it gives CASSPWSGDNEQFF.

The chain joins TRBV6-1 to TRBJ2-7, with a weak D call TRBD1 (6 bases). The CDR3 length is 14 residues. Trimming removed 8 bases from V and 5 bases from J, with 19 bases in between. The germline V gene has CDR1 MNHNS and CDR2 SASEGT. CDR3 sequence: CASGVDRSRNEQYF. CDR3 DNA sequence: TGTGCCAGCGGGGTTGACAGGAGCCGGAACGAGCAGTACTTC.

This chain links TRBV7-2 with TRBJ2-3, with 8 positions matching TRBD2. This CDR3 is built from 14 residues. The J segment lost 0 bases and the V segment lost 8 bases, leaving 4 bases of the junction unmatched. The germline gives CDR1 SGHTA, CDR2 FQGNSA. CDR3 residues: CASRGLASTDTQYF. CDR3 nucleotide sequence: TGTGCCAGCCGCGGACTAGCTAGCACAGATACGCAGTATTTT.

The CDR3: CASSRDRGTFYNEQFF. DNA of the CDR3: TGCGCCAGCAGCCGGGACAGGGGGACTTTCTACAATGAGCAGTTCTTC. The chain is built from TRBV4-3 and TRBJ2-1, with 11 bases identical to TRBD1. With V trimmed by 4 bases and J by 3 bases, 5 bases remained unmatched. CDR3 size: 16 residues. Germline lookup yields CDR1 LGHNA and CDR2 YSLEER.

The chain carries TRBV4-3 and TRBJ2-7, with 9 nucleotides matching TRBD1. CDR3 length equals 16 residues. After removal of 3 bases from V and 4 bases from J, the junction contained 10 bases not matched to a gene. CDR1 and CDR2 (germline): LGHNA, YSLEER. The CDR3 here is CASSHLPGQGMYEQYF. Here the CDR3 DNA reads TGCGCCAGCAGCCATCTGCCGGGACAGGGAATGTACGAGCAGTACTTC.

This chain connects TRBV9 to TRBJ1-2; possible D gene TRBD1, 6 bases. The CDR3 consists of 17 residues. Per the germline V gene, CDR1 is SGDLS and CDR2 is YYNGEE. V was cut by 4 bases and J by 8 bases, with 27 bases left in between. CDR3 sequence (DNA): TGTGCCAGCAGCCCAAGTAGCGGGGGCGTCGGAAGGCCCGGCTACACCTTC. Protein product: CASSPSSGGVGRPGYTF.

J is TRBJ2-1 and V is TRBV6-4; D remains unclear. CDR3 length: 15 amino acids. Looked up from germline, CDR1 is MRHNA and CDR2 is SNTAGT. V was shortened by 2 bases and J by 0 bases, with 8 bases between the two germline ends. CDR3: CASSDQPSSYNEQFF. CDR3 DNA sequence: TGTGCCAGCAGTGACCAACCCAGCTCCTACAATGAGCAGTTCTTC.

This clone was recorded only once. J is TRBJ2-1 and V is TRBV30, with TRBD2 matching 7 bases. Trimming took 8 bases from V and 8 from J; bases not matched to a gene: 15. CDR3 size: 14 residues. Germline values: CDR1 GTSNPN, CDR2 SVGIG (reference sequence). CDR3 coding DNA: TGTGCCGCAGGACTAGGAGATTTTAACGATGAGCAGTTCTTC. Amino acids: CAAGLGDFNDEQFF.

The chain carries TRBV29-1 and TRBJ2-1, with D uncertain. V was trimmed by 0 bases and J by 10 bases, leaving 4 bases between them. Germline V gives CDR1 SQVTM, CDR2 ANQGSEA. CDR3 length equals 10 residues. This CDR3 is CSVEDGEQFF. DNA of the CDR3: TGCAGCGTTGAAGACGGGGAGCAGTTCTTC.

V usage is TRBV2 and J usage is TRBJ2-7; TRBD2 aligns across 7 bases. CDR1 SNHLY and CDR2 FYNNEI come from the germline V gene. This CDR3 spans 14 amino acids. Trimming cost V 8 bases and J 5 bases; bases outside gene matches: 12. As DNA, the CDR3 is TGTGCCAGCGGGGGGGGACGGGGATGGCACGAGCAGTACTTC. This gives the protein CASGGGRGWHEQYF.

V and J are TRBV4-3 and TRBJ2-2; TRBD2 matches at 15 bases. There are 19 residues in the CDR3. The ends lost 4 bases at V and 1 base at J; junction bases unmatched: 7. Germline CDR1 is LGHNA and CDR2 is YSLEER. The DNA for the CDR3 is TGCGCCAGCAGCCGGGGACTAGCGGGAGGCCTAATGAACACCGGGGAGCTGTTTTTT. Encoded protein: CASSRGLAGGLMNTGELFF.